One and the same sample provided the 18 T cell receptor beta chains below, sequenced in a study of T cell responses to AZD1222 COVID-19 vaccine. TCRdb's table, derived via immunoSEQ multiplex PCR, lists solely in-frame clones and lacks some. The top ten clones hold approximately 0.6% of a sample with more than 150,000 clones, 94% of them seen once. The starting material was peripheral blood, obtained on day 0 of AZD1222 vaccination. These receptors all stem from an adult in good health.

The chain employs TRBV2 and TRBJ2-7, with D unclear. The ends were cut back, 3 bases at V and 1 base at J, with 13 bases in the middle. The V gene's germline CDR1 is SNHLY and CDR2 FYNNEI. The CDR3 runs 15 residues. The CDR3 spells CASSDSAYRSYEQYF. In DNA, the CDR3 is TGTGCCAGCAGTGACTCCGCCTATAGATCCTACGAGCAGTACTTC.

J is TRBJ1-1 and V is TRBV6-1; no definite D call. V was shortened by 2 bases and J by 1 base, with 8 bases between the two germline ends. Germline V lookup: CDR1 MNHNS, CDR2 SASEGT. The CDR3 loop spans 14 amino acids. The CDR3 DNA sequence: TGTGCCAGCAGTGAAATCGTAGGGAACACTGAAGCTTTCTTT. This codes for CASSEIVGNTEAFF.

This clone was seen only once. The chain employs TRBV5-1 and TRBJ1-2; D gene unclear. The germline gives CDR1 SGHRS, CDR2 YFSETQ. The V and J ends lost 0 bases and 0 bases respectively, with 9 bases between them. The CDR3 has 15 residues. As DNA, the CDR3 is TGCGCCAGCAGCTTGGGTAGGAACTCTAACTATGGCTACACCTTC. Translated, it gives CASSLGRNSNYGYTF.

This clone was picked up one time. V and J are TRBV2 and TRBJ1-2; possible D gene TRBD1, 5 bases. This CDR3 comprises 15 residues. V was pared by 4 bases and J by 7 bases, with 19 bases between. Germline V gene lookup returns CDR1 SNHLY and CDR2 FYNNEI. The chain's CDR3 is CASSGDAGSPGGYTF. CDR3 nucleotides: TGTGCCAGCAGTGGGGACGCCGGAAGTCCTGGTGGCTACACCTTC.

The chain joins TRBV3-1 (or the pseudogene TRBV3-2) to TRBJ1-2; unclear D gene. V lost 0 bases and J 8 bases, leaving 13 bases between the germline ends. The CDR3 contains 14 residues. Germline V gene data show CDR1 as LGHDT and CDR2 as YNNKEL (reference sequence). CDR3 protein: CASSQDGRGRGYTF. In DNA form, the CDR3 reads TGTGCCAGCAGCCAAGATGGGCGGGGAAGAGGCTACACCTTC.

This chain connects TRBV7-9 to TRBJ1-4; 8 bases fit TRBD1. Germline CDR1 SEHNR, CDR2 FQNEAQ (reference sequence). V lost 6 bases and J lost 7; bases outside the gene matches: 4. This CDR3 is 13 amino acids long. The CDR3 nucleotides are TGTGCCAGCAGGCCCGGGACAGGTGAAAAACTGTTTTTT. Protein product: CASRPGTGEKLFF.

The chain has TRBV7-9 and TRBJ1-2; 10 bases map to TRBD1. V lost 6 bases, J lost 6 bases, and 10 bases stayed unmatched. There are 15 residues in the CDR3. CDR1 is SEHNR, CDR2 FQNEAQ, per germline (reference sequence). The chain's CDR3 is CASRVRQGAPDGYTF. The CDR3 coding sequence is TGTGCCAGCAGAGTAAGACAGGGGGCGCCGGATGGCTACACCTTC.

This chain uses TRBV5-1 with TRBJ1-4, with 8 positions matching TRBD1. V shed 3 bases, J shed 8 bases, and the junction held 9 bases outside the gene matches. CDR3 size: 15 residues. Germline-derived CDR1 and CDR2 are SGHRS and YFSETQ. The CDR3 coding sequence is TGCGCCAGCAGCTCCATGACAGGGGCAAGGGAAAAACTGTTTTTT. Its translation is CASSSMTGAREKLFF. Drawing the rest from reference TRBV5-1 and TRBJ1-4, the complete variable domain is KAGVTQTPRYLIKTRGQQVTLSCSPISGHRSVSWYQQTPGQGLQFLFEYFSETQRNKGNFPGRFSGRQFSNSRSEMNVSTLELGDSALYLCASSSMTGAREKLFFGSGTQLSVL.

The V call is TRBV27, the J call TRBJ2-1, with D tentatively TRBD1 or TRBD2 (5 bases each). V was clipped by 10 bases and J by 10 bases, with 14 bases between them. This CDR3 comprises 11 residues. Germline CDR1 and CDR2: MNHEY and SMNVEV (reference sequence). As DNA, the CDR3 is TGTGCCACCCTTCTCTGGGGGGAGCAGTTCTTC. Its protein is CATLLWGEQFF.

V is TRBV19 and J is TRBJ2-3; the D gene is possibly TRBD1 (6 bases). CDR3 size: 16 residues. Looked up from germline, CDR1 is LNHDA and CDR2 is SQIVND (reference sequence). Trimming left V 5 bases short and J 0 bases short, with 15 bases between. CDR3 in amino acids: CASSPMGAFSTDTQYF. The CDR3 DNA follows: TGTGCCAGTAGTCCCATGGGGGCGTTTAGCACAGATACGCAGTATTTT.

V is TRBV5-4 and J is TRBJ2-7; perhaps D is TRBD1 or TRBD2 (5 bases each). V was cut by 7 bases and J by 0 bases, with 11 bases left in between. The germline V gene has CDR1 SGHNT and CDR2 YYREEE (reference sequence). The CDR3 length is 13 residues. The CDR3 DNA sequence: TGTGCCAGCGGGGGTCCCGCCTCCTACGAGCAGTACTTC. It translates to CASGGPASYEQYF.

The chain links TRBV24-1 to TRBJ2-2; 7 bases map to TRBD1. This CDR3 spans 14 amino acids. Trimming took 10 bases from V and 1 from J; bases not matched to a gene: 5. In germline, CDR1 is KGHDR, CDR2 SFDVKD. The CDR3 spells CATARTGNTGELFF. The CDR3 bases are TGTGCCACGGCAAGGACAGGGAACACCGGGGAGCTGTTTTTT.

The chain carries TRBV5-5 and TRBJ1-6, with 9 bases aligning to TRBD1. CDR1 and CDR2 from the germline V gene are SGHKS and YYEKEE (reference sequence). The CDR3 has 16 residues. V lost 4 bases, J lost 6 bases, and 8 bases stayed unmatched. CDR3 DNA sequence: TGTGCCAGCAGCCCCAAGGGACAGGGCCTTAATTCACCCCTCCACTTT. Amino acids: CASSPKGQGLNSPLHF.

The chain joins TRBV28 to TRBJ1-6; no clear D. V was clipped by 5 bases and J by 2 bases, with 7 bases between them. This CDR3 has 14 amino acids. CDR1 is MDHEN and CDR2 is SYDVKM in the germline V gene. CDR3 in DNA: TGTGCCAGCAGTGACCCCACCTATAATTCACCCCTCCACTTT. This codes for CASSDPTYNSPLHF.

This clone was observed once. CDR3 protein: CASTIGTGAVGYEQYF. The CDR3 coding sequence is TGTGCCAGCACCATTGGGACCGGGGCAGTGGGCTACGAGCAGTACTTC. The chain recombines TRBV2 with TRBJ2-7; D may match TRBD1 or TRBD2 (5 bases each). The CDR3 is 16 residues long. V shed 7 bases and J shed 3 bases, with 22 bases lying between them. From germline, CDR1 is SNHLY and CDR2 FYNNEI.

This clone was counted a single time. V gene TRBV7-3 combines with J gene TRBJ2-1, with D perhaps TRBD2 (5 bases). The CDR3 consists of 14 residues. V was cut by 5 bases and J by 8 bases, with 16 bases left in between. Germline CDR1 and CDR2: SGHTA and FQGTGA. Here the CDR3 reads CASSPRGSVYEQFF. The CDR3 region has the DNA TGTGCCAGCAGCCCTAGAGGGAGTGTCTATGAGCAGTTCTTC.

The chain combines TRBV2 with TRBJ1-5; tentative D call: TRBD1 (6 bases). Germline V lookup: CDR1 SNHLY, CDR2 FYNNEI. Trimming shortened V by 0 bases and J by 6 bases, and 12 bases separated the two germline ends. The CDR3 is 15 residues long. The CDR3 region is CASSEAGADIQPQHF. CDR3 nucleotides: TGTGCCAGCAGTGAAGCGGGGGCGGATATTCAGCCCCAGCATTTT.

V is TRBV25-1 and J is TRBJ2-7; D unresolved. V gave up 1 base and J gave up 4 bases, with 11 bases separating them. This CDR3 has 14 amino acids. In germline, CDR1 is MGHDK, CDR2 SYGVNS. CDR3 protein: CASSESGPRYEQYF. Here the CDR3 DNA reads TGTGCCAGCAGTGAATCGGGTCCTAGATACGAGCAGTACTTC.